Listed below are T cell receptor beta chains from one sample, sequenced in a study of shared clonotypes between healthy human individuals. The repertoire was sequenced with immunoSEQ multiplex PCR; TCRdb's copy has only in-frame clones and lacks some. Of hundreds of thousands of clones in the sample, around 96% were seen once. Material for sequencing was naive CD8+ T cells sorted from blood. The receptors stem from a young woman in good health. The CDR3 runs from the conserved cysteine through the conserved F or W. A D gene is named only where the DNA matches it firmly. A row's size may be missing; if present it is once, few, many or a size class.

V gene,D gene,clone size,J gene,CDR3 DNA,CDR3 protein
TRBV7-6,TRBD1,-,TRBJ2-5,TGTGCCAGCAGCCCGGGGACAGCGGAGACCCAGTACTTC,CASSPGTAETQYF
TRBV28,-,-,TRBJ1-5,TGTGCCAGCAGTTTAATAGGAGTTAATAGCAATCAGCCCCAGCATTTT,CASSLIGVNSNQPQHF
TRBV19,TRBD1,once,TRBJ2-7,TGTGCCAGTAGTCGGGACAGGGACCACGAGCAGTACTTC,CASSRDRDHEQYF
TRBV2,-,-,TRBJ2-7,TGTGCCAGCAGTGAAAAGGGTGGGTCTAGCTACGAGCAGTACTTC,CASSEKGGSSYEQYF
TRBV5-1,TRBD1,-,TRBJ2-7,TGCGCCAGCCGAGTGACGGACAGGGGGCTGGTCTACGAGCAGTACTTC,CASRVTDRGLVYEQYF
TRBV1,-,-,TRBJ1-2,TGCACCAGCAGCCAAGATCAGCTGGGGGACGAACTCTATGGCTACACCTTC,CTSSQDQLGDELYGYTF
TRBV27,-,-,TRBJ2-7,TGTGCCAGCAGTTACCGGGCGGGATTCTCCGAGCAGTACTTC,CASSYRAGFSEQYF
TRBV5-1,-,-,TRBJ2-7,TGCGCCAGCAGCTTGTCATGGCTAGAGAGGGGATGGGGCTACGAGCAGTACTTC,CASSLSWLERGWGYEQYF
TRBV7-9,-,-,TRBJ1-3,TGTGCCAGCAGTTATCTATCCACAGCGACTGGAAACACCATATATTTT,CASSYLSTATGNTIYF
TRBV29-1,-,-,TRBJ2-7,TGCAGCGTGGTAGAGAGCTCCTACGAGCAGTACTTC,CSVVESSYEQYF
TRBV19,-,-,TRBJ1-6,TGTGCCAGTAGTTTGCCAACAGGGTCCGAGGAAAATTCACCCCTCCACTTT,CASSLPTGSEENSPLHF
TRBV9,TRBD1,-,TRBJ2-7,TGTGCCAGCAGCGTCTCCGGGACAGGGTACTACGAGCAGTACTTC,CASSVSGTGYYEQYF
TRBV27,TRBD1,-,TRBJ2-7,TGTGCCAGCAGTTTTTCGGACAGGGCCTACGAGCAGTACTTC,CASSFSDRAYEQYF
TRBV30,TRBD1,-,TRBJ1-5,TGTGCCTGTGATCCTGGGACAGGGAACAATCAGCCCCAGCATTTT,CACDPGTGNNQPQHF
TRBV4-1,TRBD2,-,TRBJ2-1,TGCGCCAGCAGCCACTCAGTGCAGCGGGAGGCCTACAATGAGCAGTTCTTC,CASSHSVQREAYNEQFF
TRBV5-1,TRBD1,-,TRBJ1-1,TGCGCCAGCAGGGAAGGGGGCCTTGGGAACACTGAAGCTTTCTTT,CASREGGLGNTEAFF
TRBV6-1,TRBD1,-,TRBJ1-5,TGTGCCGGGGGACAGGGCAATCAGCCCCAGCATTTT,CAGGQGNQPQHF
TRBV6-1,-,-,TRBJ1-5,TGTGCCAGCAGTGAAAGGGCCCACTCCTACACCTCCGCTATCAATCAGCCCCAGCATTTT,CASSERAHSYTSAINQPQHF
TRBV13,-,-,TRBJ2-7,TGTGCCAGCAGCCTGACAGCTCACGAGCAGTACTTC,CASSLTAHEQYF
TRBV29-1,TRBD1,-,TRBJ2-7,TGCAGCGTTGTTGACGGCAGGGGGAGCGAGCAGTACTTC,CSVVDGRGSEQYF
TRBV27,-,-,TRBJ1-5,TGTGCCAGCAGTTCAGGGGTTCTAGGGCCCCAGCATTTT,CASSSGVLGPQHF
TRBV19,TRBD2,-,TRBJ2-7,TGTGCCAGTACCGAGGGACTAGCGGGAGGAGGCGAGCAGTACTTC,CASTEGLAGGGEQYF
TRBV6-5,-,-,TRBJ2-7,TGTGCCAGCAAGACGTTGGGCTCTTCCTACGAGCAGTACTTC,CASKTLGSSYEQYF
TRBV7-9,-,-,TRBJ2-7,TGTGCCAGCAGCTTAGCGAGTGGGTATCCGACCGAATACGAGCAGTACTTC,CASSLASGYPTEYEQYF
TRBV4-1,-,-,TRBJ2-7,TGCGCCAGCAGCCAAGATATTGAGACAGCCGAGCAGTACTTC,CASSQDIETAEQYF
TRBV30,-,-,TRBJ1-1,TGTGCCTGCTACCCGGGCCCCCGATCCCGCCATGAGGCTTTCTTT,CACYPGPRSRHEAFF
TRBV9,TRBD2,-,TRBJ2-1,TGTGCCAGCAGCGTCTCCTCGAACGCGGGAGGCTCTGGGAATGAGCAGTTCTTC,CASSVSSNAGGSGNEQFF
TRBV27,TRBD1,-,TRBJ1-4,TGTGCCAGCACCCTCTCTGGACAGGGGGCAACTAATGAAAAACTGTTTTTT,CASTLSGQGATNEKLFF
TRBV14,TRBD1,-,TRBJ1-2,TGTGCCAGCAGCCAAGATTCCCCCCCCTCGAACAGGGGTGGCTACACCTTC,CASSQDSPPSNRGGYTF
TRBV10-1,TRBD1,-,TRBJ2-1,TGCGCCAGCAGTGAGGGGACAGGGGGTTTTGAGCAGTTCTTC,CASSEGTGGFEQFF
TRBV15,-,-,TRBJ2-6,TGTGCCACCAGCAGAGACTCAGGGGATGGGGCCAACGTCCTGACTTTC,CATSRDSGDGANVLTF
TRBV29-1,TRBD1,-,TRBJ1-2,TGCAGCGTCGGACAGGAGATTTGGTATGGCTACACCTTC,CSVGQEIWYGYTF
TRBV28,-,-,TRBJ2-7,TGTGCCAGCAGTTTCCTGATCCTGGGCGAGCAGTACTTC,CASSFLILGEQYF
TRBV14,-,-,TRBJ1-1,TGTGCCAGCAGCCAAGATCACATCGGGGACGGGCAGGAGAACACTGAAGCTTTCTTT,CASSQDHIGDGQENTEAFF
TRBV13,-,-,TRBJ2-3,TGTGCCAGCAGCTTCCGGGGACCTAGCACAGATACGCAGTATTTT,CASSFRGPSTDTQYF
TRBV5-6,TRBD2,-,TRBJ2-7,TGTGCCAGCAGTGAGGAGCGTGTGGCTAGCGGGAGCCGCTCCTACGAGCAGTACTTC,CASSEERVASGSRSYEQYF
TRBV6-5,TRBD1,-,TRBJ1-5,TGTGCCACTGGACAGGGTTGGCCCCAGCATTTT,CATGQGWPQHF
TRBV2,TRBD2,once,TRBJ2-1,TGTGCCAGCAGTGAGAGTAGGACTAGCACCTACAATGAGCAGTTCTTC,CASSESRTSTYNEQFF
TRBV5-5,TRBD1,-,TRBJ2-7,TGTGCCAGTCTTACAGGGGGTACCTACGAGCAGTACTTC,CASLTGGTYEQYF
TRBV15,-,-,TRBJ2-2,TGTGCCAGCTCCGCCCGGCGGACGAACACCGGGGAGCTGTTTTTT,CASSARRTNTGELFF